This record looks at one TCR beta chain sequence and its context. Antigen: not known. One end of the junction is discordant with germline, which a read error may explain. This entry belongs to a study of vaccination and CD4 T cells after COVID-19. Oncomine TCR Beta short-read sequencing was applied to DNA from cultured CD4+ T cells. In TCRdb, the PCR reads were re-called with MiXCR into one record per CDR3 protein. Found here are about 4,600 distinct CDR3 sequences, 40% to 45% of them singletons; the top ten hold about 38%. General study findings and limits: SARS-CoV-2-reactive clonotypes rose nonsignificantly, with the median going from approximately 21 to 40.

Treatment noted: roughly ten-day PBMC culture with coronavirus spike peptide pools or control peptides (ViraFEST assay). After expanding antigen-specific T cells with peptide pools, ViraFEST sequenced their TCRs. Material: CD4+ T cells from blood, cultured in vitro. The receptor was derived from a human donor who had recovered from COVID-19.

CDR3 nucleotides: TGTGCCAGCAGCCTAGGTCTAGCGGGGGTCCAAGGGACCCAGTACTTC. Protein sequence: CASSLGLAGVQGTQYF. This rearrangement joins TRBV3-1 to TRBJ2-5, with 10 positions matching TRBD2. Per germline, CDR1 LGHDT and CDR2 YNNKEL (reference sequence). The CDR3 has 16 amino acids.